A selection of T cell receptor beta chains follows, all from one sample in a study of long-term antiretroviral therapy in people with HIV. Assay used: immunoSEQ multiplex PCR; TCRdb lists only in-frame clones, some missing. This sample carries fewer than 30,000 clones, approximately 86% of them seen once, and the ten largest clones take around 4.8%. The material was unsorted PBMCs, obtained 2.7 years after starting antiretroviral therapy. The receptors shown here come from a man aged 40-55 years with HIV. The CDR3 runs from the conserved cysteine through the conserved F or W. Fields, in order: V gene, D gene, J gene, clone size, CDR3 DNA, CDR3 protein. The D gene is left open where the match is weak. Expanded clones get a size class; other rows say once, few or many, or leave the size out.

TRBV27,NA,TRBJ2-7,NA,TGTGCCAGCAGCCCCGCCGAGGGCGAGCAGTACTTC,CASSPAEGEQYF
TRBV28,NA,TRBJ1-3,NA,TGTGCCAGCAGTAAGGGACGCCGTACTCCCATATATTTT,CASSKGRRTPIYF
TRBV2,NA,TRBJ1-6,few,TGTGCCAGCAGTGGACAGGCATATAATTCACCCCTCCACTTT,CASSGQAYNSPLHF
TRBV7-6,NA,TRBJ2-7,NA,TGTGCCAGCAGCCTGACAGTGCACTGCTCCTACGAGCAGTACTTC,CASSLTVHCSYEQYF
TRBV4-1,TRBD1,TRBJ2-7,once,TGCGCCAGCAGCCAAAGAGGGGACAGGGTTCACGAGCAGTACTTC,CASSQRGDRVHEQYF
TRBV4-3,TRBD2,TRBJ2-3,NA,TGCGCCAGCAGCCAAGTCCCTAGCGGGGGGGCTGGCACAGATACGCAGTATTTT,CASSQVPSGGAGTDTQYF
TRBV13,TRBD2,TRBJ2-7,NA,TGTGCCAGCAGCTCCCGGACTAGCGGGGGACTAGGGCAGTACTTC,CASSSRTSGGLGQYF
TRBV4-1,TRBD1,TRBJ2-1,NA,TGCGCCAGCAGCCAAGAAGGGACAGTGGACTACAATGAGCAGTTCTTC,CASSQEGTVDYNEQFF
TRBV6-1,NA,TRBJ1-1,NA,TGTGCCAGCGGGGCCGTGGGCACTGAAGCTTTCTTT,CASGAVGTEAFF
TRBV7-9,NA,TRBJ2-7,NA,TGTGCCAGCAGCTCCCCAGGAAATTACGAGCAGTACTTC,CASSSPGNYEQYF
TRBV11-3,NA,TRBJ1-1,NA,TGTGCCAGCAGCTTAGGCACGAACACTGAAGCTTTCTTT,CASSLGTNTEAFF
TRBV7-3,NA,TRBJ2-7,NA,TGTGCCAGCAGCCCCCAGGGGACTACGCCTCTTGGGCAGTACTTC,CASSPQGTTPLGQYF
TRBV5-6,NA,TRBJ2-7,NA,TGTGCCAGCAGCTTGCAGCGGAGAGCCTACGAGCAGTACTTC,CASSLQRRAYEQYF
TRBV5-4,NA,TRBJ2-1,NA,TGTGCCAGCAGCTTGGACGGGCACGAGCAGTTCTTC,CASSLDGHEQFF